Listed here is a single T cell receptor beta chain. Its antigen is not identified. The source of the sample is a study of Ad26.COV2.S vaccination and SARS-CoV-2 variants. Study findings and constraints: Vaccinated and placebo-treated recipients had similar non-spike TCR breadth. Substantial response breadth was reportedly seen for spike-specific CD8+ and CD4+ T cells after vaccination.

This CDR3 comprises 16 residues. V was trimmed by 3 bases and J by 7 bases, leaving 21 bases between them. From germline, CDR1 is LGHDT and CDR2 YNNKEL (reference sequence). TCRdb's copy holds only in-frame clones and misses some; the assay was immunoSEQ multiplex PCR. The table has 350,000 to 450,000 clones, under 95% seen once. The chain joins TRBV3-1 (or the pseudogene TRBV3-2) to TRBJ1-1; maybe TRBD1 (5 bases). Sequencing was performed on peripheral blood, taken after recovery from COVID-19. The clonotype originates from a human donor who had recovered from COVID-19. CDR3 protein: CASSQERSGGVNEAFF. CDR3 nucleotide sequence: TGTGCCAGCAGCCAGGAGAGGTCGGGGGGTGTGAATGAAGCTTTCTTT.